The clone carrying this TCR beta chain was detected ten times or more. Its antigen is unidentified. TCRdb passed the PCR reads through MiXCR, listing each CDR3 protein once. The sample lists 50,000 to 70,000 distinct CDR3 sequences, about 18% occurring once. The data were obtained in a study of molecular identifiers for immune sequencing clone quantification. Points from the study as a whole: Highly expanded clone sizes could be underestimated by identical TCR molecules that share a barcode.

With 6 bases removed from V and 4 bases from J, the gap between germline ends came to 15 bases. There are 14 residues in the CDR3. Libraries of naive CD8 T cells were made from about 19,000 to 1,100,000 sorted cells. They used 10%, 30% or 50% RNA. What was sequenced was naive CD8+ T cells from blood, with Jurkat cell RNA spiked in. Stated subset: FACS-sorted CD8+CD4-CCR7+CD45RA+ naive T cells. This sequence originates from a human donor in good health. Some libraries in this study had Jurkat cell RNA spiked in. The chain couples TRBV12-3 or TRBV12-4 to TRBJ1-1; D not resolved. DNA for the CDR3: TGTGCCAGCAGCCCGGGTGTAAAGGTCACTGAAGCTTTCTTT. Protein sequence: CASSPGVKVTEAFF.